This TCR beta chain was retrieved from a study of cytomegalovirus exposure and HLA in healthy donors. Points from the study as a whole: There were 150 to 200 TCR beta chains listed as cytomegalovirus-associated. Among the sequence variants, a highly shared cluster was likely an artifact of sequencing. TCR beta chain V- and J-gene trimming was linked, in a later analysis, to a missense variant in DCLRE1C.

As concerns this clone: Antigen: not known.

CDR3 size: 15 residues. CDR1 SGHAT and CDR2 FQNNGV come from the germline V gene. V dropped 0 bases and J dropped 2; count of bases not matched to a gene: 2. This PCR relied on a set of 60 Vbeta primers and 13 Jbeta primers. The protocol was immunoSEQ multiplex PCR, while the TCRdb copy is restricted to in-frame clones and leaves out a portion. The sample shows a few hundred thousand clones, 70% to 80% of them seen only once. The TCR was taken from a woman aged 25 to 39 in good health and CMV-seronegative. The sequenced material came from PBMCs. The chain employs TRBV11-2 and TRBJ2-7; 9 bases map to TRBD1. CDR3 residues: CASSLEGTGTYEQYF. The CDR3 region has the DNA TGTGCCAGCAGCTTAGAAGGGACAGGGACCTACGAGCAGTACTTC.